This T cell receptor beta chain was recovered during a study of OX40 agonist ivuxolimab in advanced cancers. Study-level background: Ivuxolimab, which is an agonistic anti-OX40 (CD134) antibody, was administered to the patients.

The method was immunoSEQ multiplex PCR; TCRdb's version includes in-frame clones alone and lacks a portion of them. The repertoire has 65,000 to 70,000 clones, about 82% of them found once; the top ten carry roughly 11%. The origin of this receptor is an adult with an advanced solid tumor such as melanoma, head and neck, liver or kidney cancer. Sample: CD4+ or CD8+ T cells sorted from blood, taken in a trial of the OX40 agonist ivuxolimab.

CDR3 sequence reads: CASSVGGDRSTDTQYF. CDR3 coding DNA: TGTGCCAGCAGCGTAGGAGGGGACAGGAGCACAGATACGCAGTATTTT. V and J are TRBV9 and TRBJ2-3; 8 nucleotides agree with TRBD1. Germline V lookup: CDR1 SGDLS, CDR2 YYNGEE. J lost 0 bases, V lost 0 bases, and 3 bases had no gene match. The CDR3 length is 16 residues.